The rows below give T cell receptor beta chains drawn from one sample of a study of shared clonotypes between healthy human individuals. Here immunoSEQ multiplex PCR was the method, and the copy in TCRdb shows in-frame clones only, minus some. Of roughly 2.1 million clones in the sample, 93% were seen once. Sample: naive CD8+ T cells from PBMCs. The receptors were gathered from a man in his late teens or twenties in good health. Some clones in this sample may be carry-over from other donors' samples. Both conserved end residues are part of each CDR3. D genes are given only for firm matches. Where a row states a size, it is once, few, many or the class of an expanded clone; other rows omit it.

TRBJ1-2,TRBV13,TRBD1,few,TGTGCCAGCAGTCAAGGGCCAGGGGGGAGTCACACCTTC,CASSQGPGGSHTF
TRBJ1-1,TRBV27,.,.,TGTGCCAGCAACTCCGGTGAGGGGAGCCCTGAAGCTTTCTTT,CASNSGEGSPEAFF
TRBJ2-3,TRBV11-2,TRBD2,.,TGTGCCAGCAGCCAAACTAGCGGGTGGGCAGATACGCAGTATTTT,CASSQTSGWADTQYF
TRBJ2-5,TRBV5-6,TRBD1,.,TGTGCCAGCAGCTATGGGACAGCTCGGGAGACCCAGTACTTC,CASSYGTARETQYF
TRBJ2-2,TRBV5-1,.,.,TGCGCCAGCAGCTCCCCCGCCGGGGGATCGAACACCGGGGAGCTGTTTTTT,CASSSPAGGSNTGELFF
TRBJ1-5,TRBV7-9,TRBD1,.,TGTGCCACGGCTGCAGGGGGAAATCAGCCCCAGCATTTT,CATAAGGNQPQHF
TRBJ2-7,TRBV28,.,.,TGTGCCAGCAGTCATTCCGGGACACCAACCTACGAGCAGTACTTC,CASSHSGTPTYEQYF
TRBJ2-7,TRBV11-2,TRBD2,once,TGTGCCAGCAGCTTAAGCCTGGCGCTAGCGGGAAACTACGAGCAGTACTTC,CASSLSLALAGNYEQYF
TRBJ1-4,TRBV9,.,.,TGTGCCAGCAACGGGGGCCTGAAAAGGGAAAAACTGTTTTTT,CASNGGLKREKLFF
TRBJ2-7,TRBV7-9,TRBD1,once,TGTGCCAGCAGGGACCGGACAGGGAGCTCCTACGAGCAGTACTTC,CASRDRTGSSYEQYF
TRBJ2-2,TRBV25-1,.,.,TGTGCCAGCAGTGATAAGGGGATATCGAACACCGGGGAGCTGTTTTTT,CASSDKGISNTGELFF
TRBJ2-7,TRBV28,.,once,TGTGCCAGCAGTTTGTATGAAGGCAGATCCGGCGAGCAGTACTTC,CASSLYEGRSGEQYF
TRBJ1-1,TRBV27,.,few,TGTGCCAGCAGTTTATCACGGGGGAACACTGAAGCTTTCTTT,CASSLSRGNTEAFF
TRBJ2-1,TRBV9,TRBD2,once,TGTGCCAGCAGCCTCCGGTCCGGAGCGGGAGGGACCTACAATGAGCAGTTCTTC,CASSLRSGAGGTYNEQFF
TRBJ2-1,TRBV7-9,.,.,TGTGCCAGCAGCAACCCTACAGGGAAGGCTGAGCAGTTCTTC,CASSNPTGKAEQFF
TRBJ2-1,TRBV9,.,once,TGTGCCAGCAGCGTATCTGGACTCACCTACAATGAGCAGTTCTTC,CASSVSGLTYNEQFF
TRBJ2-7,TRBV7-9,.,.,TGTGCCAGCAGCTGGACCGGGTACACCTACGAGCAGTACTTC,CASSWTGYTYEQYF
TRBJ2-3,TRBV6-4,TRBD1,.,TGTGCCACAGACAGGGCGTCCTCACGACGGGATACGCAGTATTTT,CATDRASSRRDTQYF
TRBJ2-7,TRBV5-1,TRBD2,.,TGCGCCAGCAATCAGCGGCTAGCGGGCCAAGAGGGGGACGAGCAGTACTTC,CASNQRLAGQEGDEQYF
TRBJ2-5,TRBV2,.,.,TGTGCCAGGCGCGTCCAAGAGACCCAGTACTTC,CARRVQETQYF
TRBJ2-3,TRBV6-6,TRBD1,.,TGTGCCAGCAGTCTCGGGACAGGGGATTTAGGAGATACGCAGTATTTT,CASSLGTGDLGDTQYF
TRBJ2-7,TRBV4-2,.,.,TGTGCCAGCAGCCAAGAAAGTAGCTCCTACGAGCAGTACTTC,CASSQESSSYEQYF
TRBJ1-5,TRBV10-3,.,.,TGTGCCATCAGTGAGGGTTCGGAGGGCAATAGCAATCAGCCCCAGCATTTT,CAISEGSEGNSNQPQHF
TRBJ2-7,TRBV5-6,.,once,TGTGCCAGCAGCGCCTACAGGGAAACTTCCTACGAGCAGTACTTC,CASSAYRETSYEQYF
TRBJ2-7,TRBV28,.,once,TGTGCCAGCAGTTTAGGTGAGGGGGTCGAGCAGTACTTC,CASSLGEGVEQYF
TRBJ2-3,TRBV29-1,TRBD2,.,TGCAGCGTTGATTGGCGGGAGGGAACAGATACGCAGTATTTT,CSVDWREGTDTQYF
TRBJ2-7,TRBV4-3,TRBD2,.,TGCGCCAGCAGCCAAGGACTAGCGGGACGCTACGAGCAGTACTTC,CASSQGLAGRYEQYF
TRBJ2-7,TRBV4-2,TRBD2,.,TGTGCCAGCAGCCCAGGACTAGCGGGGCCCTACGAGCAGTACTTC,CASSPGLAGPYEQYF
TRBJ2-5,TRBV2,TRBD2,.,TGTGGGGGACTAGCGGCCACAACTAGGACCCAGTACTTC,CGGLAATTRTQYF
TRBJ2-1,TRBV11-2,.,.,TGTGCCAGCAGCTTGGGGGGAATCGGTTGGGAGCAGTTCTTC,CASSLGGIGWEQFF
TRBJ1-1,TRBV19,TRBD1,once,TGTGCCAGTAGGTCTTGGGACAGGGTGAACACTGAAGCTTTCTTT,CASRSWDRVNTEAFF
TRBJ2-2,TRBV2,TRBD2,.,TGTGCCAGCAGTACCCCGGTAGCGGGAGGGAACACCGGGGAGCTGTTTTTT,CASSTPVAGGNTGELFF
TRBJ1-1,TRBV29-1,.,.,TGCAGCTCCGTGGGGGGGAACAGGGCGAACACTGAAGCTTTCTTT,CSSVGGNRANTEAFF
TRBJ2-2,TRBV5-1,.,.,TGCGCCAGCAGCCCTACATACATGAACACCGGGGAGCTGTTTTTT,CASSPTYMNTGELFF
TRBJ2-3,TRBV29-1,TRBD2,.,TGCAGCGTTGATCCGGGGGGTCCAGATACGCAGTATTTT,CSVDPGGPDTQYF
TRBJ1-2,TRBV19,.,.,TGTGCCACGCTGCTGGAGGGCACCAACTCCGATGGCTACACCTTC,CATLLEGTNSDGYTF
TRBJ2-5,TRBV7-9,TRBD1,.,TGTGCCAGCAGCCAAGAGACAGGGCGGCAAGAGACCCAGTACTTC,CASSQETGRQETQYF
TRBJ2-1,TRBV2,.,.,TGTGCCAGCAGTGTAGACCGGGACGTAGGCTTCGATGAGCAGTTCTTC,CASSVDRDVGFDEQFF
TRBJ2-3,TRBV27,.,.,TGTGCCAGCACTTTATTATGGGGGGATACGCAGTATTTT,CASTLLWGDTQYF
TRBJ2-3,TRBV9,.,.,TGTGCCAGCAGCGTAGGCGGGGCCGGTACAGATACGCAGTATTTT,CASSVGGAGTDTQYF
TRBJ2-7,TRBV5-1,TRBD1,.,TGCGCCACCAGAGTCGGGGACAGCTCCTACGAGCAGTACTTC,CATRVGDSSYEQYF
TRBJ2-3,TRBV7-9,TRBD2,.,TGTGCCAGCAGCTTTCCAGCGGGAGGGGTCACAGATACGCAGTATTTT,CASSFPAGGVTDTQYF
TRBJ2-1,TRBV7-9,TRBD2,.,TGTGCCAGCAGCCCCCCGGTGGGAGGGAGGGTTCGGTACAATGAGCAGTTCTTC,CASSPPVGGRVRYNEQFF
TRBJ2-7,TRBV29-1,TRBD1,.,TGCAGCGTGAGGACAGGGAGCTCCTACGAGCAGTACTTC,CSVRTGSSYEQYF
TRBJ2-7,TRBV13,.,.,TGTGCCAGCAGCTTAGGCGAGTCGGACGAGCAGTACTTC,CASSLGESDEQYF
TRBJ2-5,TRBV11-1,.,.,TGTGCCACCCAACGTCAGGGGTGGGAAGAGACCCAGTACTTC,CATQRQGWEETQYF
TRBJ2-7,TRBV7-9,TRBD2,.,TGTGCCAGCAGCTCCCCGGGAGGGGGCGAGCAGTACTTC,CASSSPGGGEQYF
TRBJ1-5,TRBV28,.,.,TGTGCCAGCAGTTTGGGGGGGCAGCCCCAGCATTTT,CASSLGGQPQHF
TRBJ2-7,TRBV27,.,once,TGTGCCAGCAGTTTGGACCGGATGCGCGAGCAGTACTTC,CASSLDRMREQYF
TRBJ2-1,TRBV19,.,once,TGTGCCAGTAGTATGAGGTCTCCTCGCAATGAGCAGTTCTTC,CASSMRSPRNEQFF
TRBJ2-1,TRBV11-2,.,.,TGTGCCAGCAGCCCCCCGGGGGTTGGAGTGAACGTGGCCAATGAGCAGTTCTTC,CASSPPGVGVNVANEQFF
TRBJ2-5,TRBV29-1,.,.,TGCAGCGTTGGTATTGGGGCCGAAGAGACCCAGTACTTC,CSVGIGAEETQYF
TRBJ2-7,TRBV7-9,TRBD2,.,TGTGCCAGCAGCCCACCCACCCGGGTAGCGGGATCATACGAGCAGTACTTC,CASSPPTRVAGSYEQYF
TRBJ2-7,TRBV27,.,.,TGTGCCAGCAGTTTACGGCTGGGCTCCTACGAGCAGTACTTC,CASSLRLGSYEQYF
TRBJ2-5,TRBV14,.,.,TGTGCCAGCAGCCAATATAAACGGGAGCACGAGACCCAGTACTTC,CASSQYKREHETQYF
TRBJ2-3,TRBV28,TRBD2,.,TGTGCCAGCATTGCGACTAGCGGGGTTAGCACAGATACGCAGTATTTT,CASIATSGVSTDTQYF
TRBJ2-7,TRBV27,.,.,TGTGCCAGCACCACCCACCCCACGCAGGGGCAAATCCCCTACGAGCAGTACTTC,CASTTHPTQGQIPYEQYF
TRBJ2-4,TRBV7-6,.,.,TGTGCCAGCAGCCCGACCCTCGATCTAGCCAAAAACATTCAGTACTTC,CASSPTLDLAKNIQYF
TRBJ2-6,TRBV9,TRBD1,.,TGTGCCAGCAGCGCAGGGGGTAGGGCTTCTGGGGCCAACGTCCTGACTTTC,CASSAGGRASGANVLTF
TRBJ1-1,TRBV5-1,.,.,TGCGCCAGCAGCATAATCCACAGGGATGGGAGCAAGGTCGCTTTCTTT,CASSIIHRDGSKVAFF